The 30 T cell receptor beta chains below all came from one sample that was sequenced in a study of PD-1 blockade in classical Hodgkin lymphoma. Generated by immunoSEQ multiplex PCR, the TCRdb table keeps only in-frame clones and is missing some. Here the sample spans approximately 9,900 clones, over 65% being singletons. The sample's time point: cycle 4 day 1 (C4D1), after five to seven weeks of nivolumab. Each patient experienced a relapse that followed autologous stem cell transplantation, and brentuximab vedotin exposure varied. PBMCs, once thawed, yielded CD8+ T cells isolated by magnetic negative selection. Sequencing was performed on CD8+ T cells from blood, taken before the fourth cycle of nivolumab. All receptors come from a human donor with classical Hodgkin lymphoma.

In its sample, this clone was seen a few times. The chain recombines TRBV27 with TRBJ2-7, with 8 bases matching TRBD1. The germline V gene has CDR1 MNHEY and CDR2 SMNVEV (reference sequence). The CDR3 consists of 13 residues. Trimming removed 3 bases from V and 3 bases from J; junction bases left unmatched: 1. The DNA for the CDR3 is TGTGCCAGCAGTTTGGACAGGGACTACGAGCAGTACTTC. It codes for CASSLDRDYEQYF.

The chain links TRBV9 to TRBJ2-1, with D perhaps TRBD1 (6 bases). CDR3 size: 14 residues. V was shortened by 0 bases and J by 4 bases, with 8 bases between the two germline ends. Germline CDR1 and CDR2: SGDLS and YYNGEE. The chain's CDR3 is CASSVETGYNEQFF. DNA for the CDR3: TGTGCCAGCAGCGTAGAGACAGGTTACAATGAGCAGTTCTTC. Supplemented by reference TRBV9 and TRBJ2-1, the full variable domain reads DSGVTQTPKHLITATGQRVTLRCSPRSGDLSVYWYQQSLDQGLQFLIQYYNGEERAKGNILERFSAQQFPDLHSELNLSSLELGDSALYFCASSVETGYNEQFFGPGTRLTVL.

The chain recombines TRBV30 with TRBJ1-1; tentatively, D is TRBD1 (5 bases). Trimming took 0 bases from V and 5 from J, leaving 13 bases between them. Per germline, CDR1 GTSNPN and CDR2 SVGIG (reference sequence). The CDR3 has 14 residues. CDR3 in DNA: TGTGCCTGGAGTGTAGCGGAGAGGGGAACTGAAGCTTTCTTT. This sequence encodes CAWSVAERGTEAFF. The full variable domain, in which reference TRBV30 and TRBJ1-1 provide the parts outside the CDR3, is SQTIHQWPATLVQPVGSPLSLECTVEGTSNPNLYWYRQAAGRGLQLLFYSVGIGQISSEVPQNLSASRPQDRQFILSSKKLLLSDSGFYLCAWSVAERGTEAFFGQGTRLTVV.

The chain has TRBV7-3 and TRBJ1-5, with unresolved D. In germline, CDR1 is SGHTA, CDR2 FQGTGA. The CDR3 covers 13 residues. Trimming stripped 3 bases from V and 4 bases from J, with 7 bases between. CDR3 sequence reads: CASSFGPNQPQHF. The CDR3, as DNA: TGTGCCAGCAGCTTTGGACCAAATCAGCCCCAGCATTTT. Looking up the rest from reference TRBV7-3 and TRBJ1-5 gives the full variable domain: GAGVSQTPSNKVTEKGKYVELRCDPISGHTALYWYRQSLGQGPEFLIYFQGTGAADDSGLPNDRFFAVRPEGSVSTLKIQRTERGDSAVYLCASSFGPNQPQHFGDGTRLSIL.

The rearrangement uses TRBV5-1 and TRBJ2-7, with D perhaps TRBD1 or TRBD2 (5 bases each). Trimming stripped 3 bases from V and 0 bases from J, with 10 bases between. In germline, CDR1 is SGHRS, CDR2 YFSETQ. CDR3 length: 14 residues. The DNA for the CDR3 is TGCGCCAGCAGCTCTTGGGGGAGCTCCTACGAGCAGTACTTC. Protein sequence: CASSSWGSSYEQYF. The complete variable domain, with remaining parts taken from reference TRBV5-1 and TRBJ2-7, reads KAGVTQTPRYLIKTRGQQVTLSCSPISGHRSVSWYQQTPGQGLQFLFEYFSETQRNKGNFPGRFSGRQFSNSRSEMNVSTLELGDSALYLCASSSWGSSYEQYFGPGTRLTVT.

This rearrangement joins TRBV7-9 to TRBJ2-1, with D hard to call. This CDR3 has 11 residues. Germline CDR1 and CDR2: SEHNR and FQNEAQ (reference sequence). V was clipped by 5 bases and J by 4 bases, with 3 bases between them. This CDR3 reads CASSEYNEQFF. The DNA for the CDR3 is TGTGCCAGCAGCGAGTACAATGAGCAGTTCTTC.

V is TRBV6-4 and J is TRBJ2-1, with D possibly matching TRBD1 (5 bases). The CDR3 is made up of 15 amino acids. The ends were cut back, 4 bases at V and 4 bases at J, with 14 bases in the middle. The germline V gene encodes CDR1 MRHNA and CDR2 SNTAGT. This CDR3 is CASSVRDSKYNEQFF. The CDR3 DNA follows: TGTGCCAGCAGTGTAAGAGACAGCAAATACAATGAGCAGTTCTTC.

This chain links TRBV6-5 with TRBJ1-3; D perhaps matches TRBD1 (6 bases). Trimming took 2 bases from V and 2 from J, leaving 7 bases between them. Germline assignment: CDR1 MNHEY and CDR2 SVGAGI. The CDR3 consists of 14 residues. The CDR3 nucleotides are TGTGCCAGCAGTTACACAGGGCCTGGAAACACCATATATTTT. Protein: CASSYTGPGNTIYF.

The chain is built from TRBV7-9 and TRBJ2-3; 8 nucleotides match TRBD1. V was pared by 3 bases and J by 2 bases, with 7 bases of the junction left unmatched. The CDR3 has 16 residues. CDR1 SEHNR and CDR2 FQNEAQ come from the germline V gene (reference sequence). The CDR3 DNA is TGTGCCAGCAGCTTCCCGGGACAGGCGCTCACAGATACGCAGTATTTT. Its protein is CASSFPGQALTDTQYF.

Only a few counts were recorded for this clone. The gene calls are TRBV12-5 and TRBJ2-1, with 9 nucleotides matching TRBD1. The trim removed 7 bases at V and 7 bases at J, leaving 11 bases unmatched. Germline-derived CDR1 and CDR2 are LGHNT and FRNRAP. The CDR3 consists of 15 residues. The CDR3 sequence is CASASPRDRVNEQFF. DNA of the CDR3: TGTGCTAGTGCCTCGCCCCGGGACAGGGTGAATGAGCAGTTCTTC.

This clone was detected only a few times. This chain uses TRBV5-1 with TRBJ2-6, with D tentatively TRBD1 (5 bases). Trimming shortened V by 4 bases and J by 2 bases, and 7 bases separated the two germline ends. This CDR3 contains 14 residues. Germline V gene data show CDR1 as SGHRS and CDR2 as YFSETQ. This CDR3 is CASSPGPGANVLTF. The CDR3 DNA sequence: TGCGCCAGCAGCCCAGGGCCTGGGGCCAACGTCCTGACTTTC.

This rearrangement joins TRBV9 to TRBJ2-1, with D maybe TRBD1 (6 bases). The CDR3 loop spans 15 amino acids. Germline V gene lookup returns CDR1 SGDLS and CDR2 YYNGEE. V lost 0 bases to trimming and J lost 3 bases, with 10 bases between them. CDR3 region: CASSVEGQSYNEQFF. The CDR3 DNA is TGTGCCAGCAGCGTAGAAGGACAGAGCTACAATGAGCAGTTCTTC. Using reference TRBV9 and TRBJ2-1 for the parts outside the CDR3, the full variable domain is DSGVTQTPKHLITATGQRVTLRCSPRSGDLSVYWYQQSLDQGLQFLIQYYNGEERAKGNILERFSAQQFPDLHSELNLSSLELGDSALYFCASSVEGQSYNEQFFGPGTRLTVL.

This sequence joins TRBV28 and TRBJ1-5; possible D gene TRBD1, 5 bases. With 6 bases removed from V and 7 bases from J, the gap between germline ends came to 16 bases. Germline V CDR1 and CDR2: MDHEN, SYDVKM. This CDR3 region has 14 residues. CDR3 sequence (DNA): TGTGCCAGCAGGGTCCGGCGGGGCGAGCAGCCCCAGCATTTT. Translation gives CASRVRRGEQPQHF.

The chain couples TRBV6-1 to TRBJ2-7, with 12 bases lining up with TRBD2. The germline V gene has CDR1 MNHNS and CDR2 SASEGT. The CDR3 consists of 15 residues. The J segment lost 4 bases and the V segment lost 6 bases, leaving 7 bases of the junction unmatched. CDR3 sequence reads: CASRWGLAGGYEQYF. In nucleotides, the CDR3 is TGTGCCAGCAGATGGGGCCTAGCGGGAGGGTACGAGCAGTACTTC.

V usage is TRBV9 and J usage is TRBJ2-7; the match to TRBD2 covers 9 bases. J lost 1 base, V lost 5 bases, and 7 bases had no gene match. There are 15 residues in the CDR3. The V gene's germline CDR1 is SGDLS and CDR2 YYNGEE. CDR3 DNA sequence: TGTGCCAGCAGTGCAAGCGGGGGGCCTTCCTACGAGCAGTACTTC. Amino acid sequence: CASSASGGPSYEQYF.

V gene TRBV7-2 combines with J gene TRBJ1-4; 8 bases are a match to TRBD1. The V segment lost 0 bases and the J segment 8 bases; nucleotides outside the gene matches: 8. Germline CDR1 SGHTA, CDR2 FQGNSA. This CDR3 comprises 16 residues. The CDR3 reads CASSLARTGKKEKLFF. The CDR3 nucleotides are TGTGCCAGCAGCTTAGCTAGGACAGGGAAAAAAGAAAAACTGTTTTTT.

The V and J genes are TRBV6-5 and TRBJ2-7; 10 positions match TRBD1. The junction had 4 bases not matched to a gene; V was cut back by 4 bases and J by 4 bases. CDR1 is MNHEY, CDR2 SVGAGI, per germline. This CDR3 contains 14 residues. CDR3 residues: CASSLDRGLYEQYF. In nucleotides, the CDR3 is TGTGCCAGCAGTTTGGACAGGGGGTTGTACGAGCAGTACTTC.

The chain links TRBV7-6 to TRBJ2-7; D unclear. V was clipped by 4 bases and J by 2 bases, with 9 bases between them. The CDR3 is 13 amino acids. The germline CDR1 and CDR2 sequences are SGHVS and FNYEAQ. Written as DNA, the CDR3 is TGTGCCAGCAGCTCAGGTGCCCCCTACGAGCAGTACTTC. Amino acid sequence: CASSSGAPYEQYF.

The CDR3 DNA follows: TGTGCCAGCAGCGGGTCCATCCAAGAGACCCAGTACTTC. Amino acids: CASSGSIQETQYF. The chain couples TRBV11-2 to TRBJ2-5; D not resolved. The germline CDR1 and CDR2 sequences are SGHAT and FQNNGV. This CDR3 contains 13 residues. V lost 5 bases and J lost 1, with 8 bases in between. Based on the CDR3 plus reference TRBV11-2 and TRBJ2-5, the full variable domain is EAGVAQSPRYKIIEKRQSVAFWCNPISGHATLYWYQQILGQGPKLLIQFQNNGVVDDSQLPKDRFSAERLKGVDSTLKIQPAKLEDSAVYLCASSGSIQETQYFGPGTRLLVL.

The chain couples TRBV2 to TRBJ1-3; D unclear. Germline CDR1 is SNHLY and CDR2 is FYNNEI. Trimming removed 6 bases from V and 0 bases from J, with 12 bases in between. The CDR3 has 15 residues. This chain's CDR3 is CASREDGSSGNTIYF. The DNA for the CDR3 is TGTGCCAGCAGGGAGGACGGGAGCTCTGGAAACACCATATATTTT.

This clone has more than one count but fewer than ten. The chain employs TRBV30 and TRBJ1-1; a weak D match, TRBD1 (6 bases). V was clipped by 3 bases and J by 6 bases, with 14 bases between them. CDR1 and CDR2 (germline): GTSNPN, SVGIG (reference sequence). The CDR3 sequence is 13 residues long. The CDR3 DNA sequence: TGTGCCTGGAGGGGATTCACAGGGTCTGAAGCTTTCTTT. Amino acids: CAWRGFTGSEAFF.

The rearrangement joins TRBV5-1 to TRBJ2-7; D unclear. Per the germline V gene, CDR1 is SGHRS and CDR2 is YFSETQ. CDR3 length: 15 residues. V gave up 0 bases and J gave up 0 bases, with 10 bases separating them. CDR3 region: CASSLAGFLSYEQYF. The CDR3 nucleotides read TGCGCCAGCAGCTTGGCCGGGTTCCTCTCCTACGAGCAGTACTTC.

The gene calls are TRBV9 and TRBJ2-7; 9 bases fit TRBD2. The CDR3 totals 14 residues. Germline CDR1 and CDR2: SGDLS and YYNGEE. Trimming took 4 bases from V and 2 from J; bases not matched to a gene: 4. CDR3 coding DNA: TGTGCCAGCAGCCTTGGACTAGCGACCTACGAGCAGTACTTC. It codes for CASSLGLATYEQYF.

V is TRBV6-1 and J is TRBJ2-1; D uncertain. Trimming shortened V by 3 bases and J by 5 bases, and 11 bases separated the two germline ends. The CDR3 totals 14 residues. CDR1 is MNHNS and CDR2 is SASEGT in the germline V gene. CDR3 loop: CASSDSGYHNEQFF. The CDR3, as DNA: TGTGCCAGCAGTGACTCCGGGTACCACAATGAGCAGTTCTTC.

V usage is TRBV19 and J usage is TRBJ2-1, with 12 bases lining up with TRBD2. The germline V gene has CDR1 LNHDA and CDR2 SQIVND (reference sequence). The CDR3 spans 16 residues. J gave up 5 bases and V 6 bases, and 8 bases lay outside the gene matches. CDR3: CASSDPSGRADNEQFF. Here the CDR3 DNA reads TGTGCCAGTAGCGACCCTAGCGGGAGGGCCGACAATGAGCAGTTCTTC.

The chain couples TRBV29-1 to TRBJ1-2; D ambiguous. Trimming cost V 2 bases and J 4 bases, with 11 bases left between them. The CDR3 spans 13 residues. Germline CDR1 reads SQVTM; CDR2 reads ANQGSEA. The CDR3 DNA sequence: TGCAGCGTTGAATTTGGGGAAATCTATGGCTACACCTTC. Amino acid sequence: CSVEFGEIYGYTF.

This sequence joins TRBV28 and TRBJ1-6; a weak D match, TRBD1 (5 bases). Germline V gene sequence: CDR1 MDHEN, CDR2 SYDVKM. Trimming removed 5 bases from V and 10 bases from J, with 15 bases in between. This CDR3 contains 14 residues. This CDR3 reads CASSPTVVSSPLHF. The CDR3 bases are TGTGCCAGCAGTCCGACAGTTGTTTCCTCACCCCTCCACTTT.

Remarks on this clone: Other DNA sequences in the sample encode the same CDR3. The chain uses TRBV11-2 and TRBJ1-2; perhaps TRBD1 as D (5 bases). The CDR3 has 15 amino acids. The V and J ends lost 5 bases and 8 bases respectively, with 21 bases between them. The germline CDR1 and CDR2 sequences are SGHAT and FQNNGV. CDR3 coding DNA: TGTGCCAGCAGCCTAGTCCGCAGGGCCTCACGGGGCTACACCTTC. This sequence encodes CASSLVRRASRGYTF.

This chain connects TRBV4-1 to TRBJ2-7; D ambiguous. From germline, CDR1 is MGHRA and CDR2 YSYEKL. Between the trimmed V and J ends, which lost 4 bases and 3 bases, there was a span of 13 bases. This CDR3 contains 14 residues. CDR3 sequence (DNA): TGCGCCAGCAGCCTTTATGGAGAGCACTACGAGCAGTACTTC. Translating gives CASSLYGEHYEQYF.

The chain uses TRBV5-8 and TRBJ2-5, with a tentative D call TRBD2 (6 bases). CDR1 is SGHTS, CDR2 YDEGEE, per germline. The CDR3 length is 16 residues. V was trimmed by 2 bases and J by 2 bases, leaving 16 bases between them. The CDR3, as DNA: TGTGCCAGCAGCTTAAACGCTTGGGGGAGGCAAGAGACCCAGTACTTC. It encodes CASSLNAWGRQETQYF.